This T cell receptor beta chain emerged from a study of chemoradiotherapy in HPV16-positive cancers. Regarding this clone: Its antigen remains unidentified.

V lost 1 base, J lost 6 bases, and 14 bases lay in between. Germline V lookup: CDR1 MGHRA, CDR2 YSYEKL. The CDR3 is 15 amino acids. The data were produced by immunoSEQ multiplex PCR, yet TCRdb's version contains in-frame clones alone and is incomplete. The data contain around 30,000 clones, about 87% of them seen just once; the ten biggest clones take up roughly 4.9%. Findings and limits, study-wide: Better recurrence-free survival went with HPV-responsive T-cell expansion in HPV16-positive patients.

This chain joins TRBV4-1 and TRBJ2-3; no reliable D call. This sample comprised blood, obtained from a patient who underwent chemoradiotherapy. The receptor comes from a human donor with HPV-associated anogenital cancer. CDR3 sequence reads: CASSQAPSMGDTQYF. For the CDR3, the DNA is TGCGCCAGCAGCCAAGCTCCGTCTATGGGCGATACGCAGTATTTT.